This TCR beta chain is from a study of cytomegalovirus exposure and HLA in healthy donors (dated by TCRdb to the late 2010s). As for the study more broadly: An earlier analysis of some 500 of the donors reported about 290 Gb of sequence data and 120 million or so unique TCR beta sequences from approximately 180 million T cells. An early release that covered around 590 HLA-typed donors contained around 300 gigabases of sequencing data and some 87 million unique TCR sequences. The genetic ancestry cluster associated with self-reported Caucasian donors included 65% to 90% of the roughly 400 genotyped donors. The study aimed to test whether cataloging public T cell receptors could reveal signatures of past pathogen exposure. The study profiled the T cell repertoires of 550 to 700 subjects by immunosequencing and related them to cytomegalovirus serostatus. A separate validation cohort of 90 to 150 different subjects was used in addition to the roughly 620-subject first cohort. High-throughput TCR immunosequencing, statistical association of individual TCRs with disease status, and machine learning were combined to predict cytomegalovirus infection status. A later analysis re-analyzed previously published TCR beta repertoires from 600 to 850 donors and added high-resolution HLA genotyping to study TCR occurrence patterns. Rather than using new phenotypic data, the later analysis identified candidate immune exposures from TCR beta sequences and from how often those sequences occurred across donors. An earlier analysis of about 620 of the donors applied high-throughput TCR beta sequencing to assess whether each TCR beta V gene segment acted as functional or pseudogenic. Donor age, sex, ethnicity and CMV serostatus were compiled together with the repertoire data. Genome-wide SNP genotypes for about three fifths of the roughly 670 donors were used in a later genetic analysis, which treated that subset as a discovery cohort. Every repertoire in the discovery cohort had been generated on one and the same sequencing platform. Class I and class II HLA loci were covered by the typing at four-digit resolution. The number of donors typed differed by locus, with roughly 629-640 for A, B, C, DRB1 and DQB1, roughly 520 for DQA1, over 600 for DPA1, and approximately 470 for DPB1. Several DR-DQ haplotypes were treated as single units for association and clustering because of strong linkage in the cohort. On average, 235,054 unique TCR beta nucleotide sequences were sequenced per donor among about 400 genotyped donors of the cohort, with roughly 18% of those sequences being non-productive. What the study reported, not specific to this receptor: Linkage disequilibrium might explain the correlated functional status among segregating V segments, but an unknown experimental factor could not be excluded. CMV serostatus was the only immune exposure information available for the cohort. A further reported finding was that TCR beta sequences accurately predicted the HLA-A and HLA-B alleles for most subjects in the first cohort. Sequencing depth was assumed to be roughly uniform across donors in the presence/absence analyses, though that assumption may not hold. Compared with the roughly 720-donor mean, donors in an Asian-associated ancestry cluster had fewer N-insertions in productive TCRs, according to a later genetic analysis. The classifier was reported to diagnose cytomegalovirus status with high specificity and sensitivity in both the original and validation cohorts. Because HLA typing was unavailable for some donors at each locus, only the typed subset was used in association tests. In a later analysis, HLA-associated TCR beta chains were found to be more clonally expanded and to have lower generation probabilities than equally common non-associated chains. The study listed approximately 160 TCR beta chains as associated with cytomegalovirus. Broadly in line with IMGT annotations, most TCR beta V segments showed up in productive rearrangements about 90% or about 30% of the time in an earlier analysis of roughly 590 of the donors. A cluster of highly shared sequence variants was judged likely to represent a technical artifact of the sequencing pipeline. Most TCR sequences were observed very rarely across donors, whereas some public TCRs were present in many individuals. According to the authors, the approach could potentially be generalized to other disease states and immunological phenotypes. The 87-base-pair reads could not distinguish some IMGT-functional V segments, including TRBV6-2 and TRBV6-3, so those segments were excluded. V-gene and J-gene trimming of TCR beta chains was associated with a missense DCLRE1C variant in a later genetic analysis, and the association was replicated in an independent cohort. This cohort had only TCR beta chains sequenced, and the lack of alpha or paired-chain data limited which features could be detected. At a false discovery rate of 0.05, a later analysis linked under 20,000 TCR beta sequences to specific HLA alleles. In a later analysis, TCR association rates were found to vary across HLA loci, with the most associated TCRs seen for DRB1 alleles and the fewest for HLA-C alleles. Because counts were too low, 15 to 20 rarely observed V segments, including chromosome 9 orphons, were left out of the earlier analysis of a few hundred of the donors. When HLA alleles, especially DR and DQ, strongly co-occurred, TCR associations were difficult to assign to individual alleles. A later analysis reported that several top co-occurrence clusters appeared linked to parvovirus B19, influenza, CMV and Epstein-Barr virus. In a later analysis, most CMV-associated TCR beta chains were found to appear HLA-restricted, with HLA associations seemingly driven largely by CMV exposure. In vitro tests confirmed that a few of the cytomegalovirus-associated TCR beta chains recognize cytomegalovirus antigens.

As to this clone: Its target antigen remains unknown. Per-base quality was not reported, and no clone a single base away is much larger than it.

Libraries were built with the immunoSEQ multiplex PCR assay. A mixture of 60 forward primers for TCR Vbeta segments and 13 reverse primers for TCR Jbeta segments was used in the multiplex PCR. The CDR3 region of rearranged TCR beta genes was amplified from genomic DNA by a multiplex PCR assay. The Illumina HiSeq System was used to sequence the amplified TCR beta libraries as 87-base-pair reads. Turning to the authors' computational methods: In a later analysis, some 80 million unique TCR beta chains were counted across the 650 to 700 repertoires, and around 10 million of these chains were shared by at least two donors. Raw reads were error-corrected and collapsed into unique sequences with a nearest-neighbor algorithm that merged closely related sequences to remove PCR and sequencing errors. CDR3 sequences were aligned to IMGT reference sequences to assign V, D and J gene segments. For a sequence to be retained, a match of at least six nucleotides to both a V gene segment and a J gene segment was required. A rearrangement was called productive if the CDR3 had no stop codons and remained in frame with V and J, and every other rearrangement was called non-productive. CDR3 was defined according to IMGT convention as the region running from the second conserved V-encoded cysteine to the conserved J-encoded phenylalanine. The earlier analysis of about 590 of the donors excluded sequences that lacked an unambiguous match to a single V gene segment. An earlier analysis of about 590 of the donors classified V segments as functional when productive rearrangements were above 56.7% and as segregating when the standard deviation between donors was above 5%. To diagnose cytomegalovirus status from the catalog of TCR beta chain sequences, a statistical classification framework was built. V and J gene assignment, in a later analysis, came from comparing TCR nucleotide sequences with IMGT/GENE-DB human TR gene sequences. The TCRdist pipeline was used in a later analysis to assign CDR3 sequences and most-parsimonious VDJ recombination scenarios. In a later analysis, each TCR beta chain was defined by its CDR3 amino acid sequence together with its V-gene family, and reads lacking a unique V-gene family were excluded. As a way to deal with suspected cross-contamination and a sequencing artifact, a later analysis dropped 450 to 700 nucleotide sequences that were highly shared and had low generation probability. For each public chain, a later analysis derived a clonal expansion index from normalized ranks of inferred template counts within each repertoire. In a later analysis, generation probabilities were computed using a VDJ recombination model fitted to out-of-frame rearrangements, and the results were checked against IGoR. In a later analysis, hypergeometric tests were used to score TCR-TCR, TCR-HLA and TCR-CMV co-occurrence, with a repertoire-size bias correction applied to TCR pairs. False discovery rates were estimated in a later analysis by permuting HLA or CMV assignments 20 times. A later analysis grouped co-occurring TCRs with DBSCAN, adding TCRdist sequence similarity when clustering within HLA-allele-positive subsets. Co-occurrence clustering excluded repertoires with fewer than 30,000 or more than 120,000 public chains, plus five with anomalous nucleotide sharing. The table was pulled from immuneACCESS by TCRdb, which kept in-frame rearrangements only. Such tables lose some clones; where checked, under half of the loss comes from unresolved V genes, and the rest has no known cause. That table supplies the V and J calls and clone size; D and trimming were determined from the DNA. Present in this sample are about 120,000 clones, about three quarters of which were seen just once. About 2.6% of the sample comes from the top ten.

The cohort consisted of 670 or so healthy bone marrow donors. At the time of sampling, all cohort members were nominally healthy, though unrecorded immune exposures were likely present. The donor was CMV seropositive and belonged to the group of about 290 seropositive cohort members. A peripheral blood sample was provided by each donor, and peripheral blood mononuclear cells were used for TCR beta sequencing. Genomic DNA extraction from the blood cell samples was performed with the Qiagen DNeasy Blood Extraction Kit. The CDR3 runs 15 amino acids, cysteine and phenylalanine included. Only the CDR3 part of the read is kept: 45 bases, read in frame from the first base. The germline V and J ends show losses of 9 bases and 8 bases respectively, and no gene match explains 10 bases of the junction. CDR1 and CDR2 are read off the germline V gene as MNHNS and SASEGT.

The receptor was isolated from a woman in her forties in good health and CMV-seropositive. The V and J segments used are TRBV6-1 and TRBJ2-1; the junction holds 13 bases that match TRBD2. Sequenced input: PBMCs. This receptor carries the CDR3 CASKELAGGADEQFF. The DNA is TGTGCCAGTAAAGAACTAGCGGGAGGGGCAGATGAGCAGTTCTTC.